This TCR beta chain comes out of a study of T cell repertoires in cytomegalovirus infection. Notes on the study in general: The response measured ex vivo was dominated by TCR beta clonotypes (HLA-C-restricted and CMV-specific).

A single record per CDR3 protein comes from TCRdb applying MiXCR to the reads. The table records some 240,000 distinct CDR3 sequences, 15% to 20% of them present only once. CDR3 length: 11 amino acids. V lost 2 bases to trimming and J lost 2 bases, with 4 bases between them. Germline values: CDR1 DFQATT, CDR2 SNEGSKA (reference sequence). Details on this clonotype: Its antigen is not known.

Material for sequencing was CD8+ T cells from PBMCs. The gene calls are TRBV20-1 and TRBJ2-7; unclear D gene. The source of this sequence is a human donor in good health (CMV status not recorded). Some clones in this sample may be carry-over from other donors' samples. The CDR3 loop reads CSARQTYEQYF. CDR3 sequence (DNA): TGCAGTGCTAGACAGACCTACGAGCAGTACTTC.